This T cell receptor beta chain emerged from a study of regulatory T cells in long-lasting Graves disease. About the study: Persistent Graves' disease meant over 5 years of antithyroid drugs with positive TSH receptor antibodies.

Notes on the study in general: When disease was persistent, TRBV28, TRBJ1-2 and TRBJ2-5 were the favored segments.

This clonotype has more than one count but fewer than ten. Its antigen is not known. Documented time point: persistent/refractory GD, antithyroid drugs over 5 years with positive TRAb. RNA extracted from PBMCs served as the sequencing template. American Thyroid Association guidelines defined how Graves' disease was diagnosed. Roughly 9 milliliters of peripheral blood went into EDTA tubes. V shed 0 bases and J shed 1 base, with 14 bases lying between them. CDR3 length: 17 amino acids. Germline lookup yields CDR1 LGHDT and CDR2 YNNKEL (reference sequence). CDR3-region Arm-PCR and iRepertoire HTBI primers produced the TCR beta libraries. Via MiXCR, TCRdb re-called the multiplex PCR reads, giving one row per CDR3 protein. The sample comprises more than 350,000 distinct CDR3 sequences, under 25% of which are singletons, and 13% to 15% rests with the top ten.

This clonotype was obtained from a female donor with Graves disease. The chain joins TRBV3-1 to TRBJ2-3; D not certain. The sequencing used peripheral blood mononuclear cells (PBMCs), collected when the disease was refractory, from a patient treated with antithyroid drugs. CDR3 DNA sequence: TGTGCCAGCAGCCAAGACCTTCGCGGAATCCGCACAGATACGCAGTATTTT. It translates to CASSQDLRGIRTDTQYF.